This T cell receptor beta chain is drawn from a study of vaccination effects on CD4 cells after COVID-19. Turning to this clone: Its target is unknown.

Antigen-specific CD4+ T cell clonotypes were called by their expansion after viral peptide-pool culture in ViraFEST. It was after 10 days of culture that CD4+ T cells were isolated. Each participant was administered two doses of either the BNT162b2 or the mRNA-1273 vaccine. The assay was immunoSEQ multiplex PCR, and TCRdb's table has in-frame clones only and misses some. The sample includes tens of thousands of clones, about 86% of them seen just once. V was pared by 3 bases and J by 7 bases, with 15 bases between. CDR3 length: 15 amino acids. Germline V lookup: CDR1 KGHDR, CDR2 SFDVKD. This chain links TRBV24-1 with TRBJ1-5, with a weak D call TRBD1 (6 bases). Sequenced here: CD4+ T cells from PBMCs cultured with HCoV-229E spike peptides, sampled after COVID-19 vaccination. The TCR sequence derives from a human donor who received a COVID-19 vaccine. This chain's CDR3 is CATSDRTDRCQPQHF. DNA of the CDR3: TGTGCCACCAGTGATCGGACAGACAGGTGCCAGCCCCAGCATTTT.